The next 14 T cell receptor beta chains were all read from a single sample in a study of cytomegalovirus exposure and HLA in healthy donors. In the PCR, 60 Vbeta and 13 Jbeta primers were used. Clones were sequenced by immunoSEQ multiplex PCR, and TCRdb holds only the in-frame ones, with some missing. Found here are about 130,000 clones, 80% of them singletons; the top ten hold approximately 10%. The sample consisted of PBMCs. The origin of the receptors is a man aged 30-40 years in good health and CMV-seropositive.

As DNA, the CDR3 is TGTGCCAGCTCACCACAGACAGGGGTGGCCTACAATGAGCAGTTCTTC. It translates to CASSPQTGVAYNEQFF. V and J are TRBV18 and TRBJ2-1, with TRBD1 matching 8 bases. The V and J ends lost 1 base and 2 bases, in that order; junction bases with no gene match: 4. Per the germline V gene, CDR1 is KGHSH and CDR2 is LQKENI. The length of the CDR3 is 16 residues.

Here the CDR3 DNA reads TGCGCCAGCAGTGAGCCCAGGTCCATTATGAACACTGAAGCTTTCTTT. Protein product: CASSEPRSIMNTEAFF. The V and J genes are TRBV10-2 and TRBJ1-1; the D is unclear. Trimming stripped 2 bases from V and 0 bases from J, with 13 bases between. The CDR3 contains 16 residues. Germline V gene data show CDR1 as WSHSY and CDR2 as SAAADI.

Only one count was recorded for this clone. The gene calls are TRBV2 and TRBJ2-1, with 9 bases matching TRBD2. CDR1 is SNHLY and CDR2 is FYNNEI in the germline V gene. CDR3 length equals 15 residues. J gave up 5 bases and V 7 bases, and 9 bases lay outside the gene matches. CDR3 DNA sequence: TGTGCCAGCAAGGGTCTAGCGGGACCTAACAATGAGCAGTTCTTC. This codes for CASKGLAGPNNEQFF.

This clone has only a few counts. The chain carries TRBV30 and TRBJ1-3; D gene ambiguous. With 3 bases removed from V and 4 bases from J, the gap between germline ends came to 10 bases. From germline, CDR1 is GTSNPN and CDR2 SVGIG (reference sequence). The CDR3 length is 13 residues. This CDR3 is CAWRVAGGNTIYF. CDR3 DNA sequence: TGTGCCTGGAGGGTCGCAGGAGGAAACACCATATATTTT.

V and J are TRBV11-2 and TRBJ2-1; TRBD2 might be the D (6 bases). CDR1 is SGHAT and CDR2 is FQNNGV in the germline V gene. This CDR3 has 15 residues. V was pared by 1 base and J by 8 bases, with 15 bases between. The CDR3, as DNA: TGTGCCAGCAGCTTAGCGGGACTGGATGTCGATGAGCAGTTCTTC. This encodes CASSLAGLDVDEQFF.

The chain recombines TRBV2 with TRBJ1-1, with D unclear. Germline lookup yields CDR1 SNHLY and CDR2 FYNNEI. The CDR3 has 13 residues. V was trimmed by 1 base and J by 0 bases, leaving 3 bases between them. CDR3 loop: CASSEVMNTEAFF. The CDR3 DNA follows: TGTGCCAGCAGTGAAGTAATGAACACTGAAGCTTTCTTT.

V and J are TRBV27 and TRBJ2-7; 11 positions agree with TRBD1. Germline V gives CDR1 MNHEY, CDR2 SMNVEV (reference sequence). The CDR3 extends over 16 amino acids. V trimming: 2 bases; J trimming: 6 bases; junction bases outside the gene matches: 9. CDR3 bases: TGTGCCAGCAGTTTAAGCCTCGGGACAGGGGGTCCCGAGCAGTACTTC. Amino acids: CASSLSLGTGGPEQYF.

This chain connects TRBV28 to TRBJ2-1, with 7 bases identical to TRBD1. CDR3 length equals 13 residues. The trim removed 5 bases at V and 9 bases at J, leaving 7 bases unmatched. Germline assignment: CDR1 MDHEN and CDR2 SYDVKM. The DNA for the CDR3 is TGTGCCAGCAGTCCTGTACAGGGGACTGAGCAGTTCTTC. It is translated as CASSPVQGTEQFF.

The chain employs TRBV7-6 and TRBJ2-3; 9 bases are a match to TRBD2. Germline lookup yields CDR1 SGHVS and CDR2 FNYEAQ. After removal of 4 bases from V and 3 bases from J, the junction contained 8 bases not matched to a gene. The CDR3 loop spans 16 amino acids. The CDR3 DNA reads as TGTGCCAGCAGCTCTACTATGCTAGCGGGGACAGATACGCAGTATTTT. Translating gives CASSSTMLAGTDTQYF.

CDR3 bases: TGTGCCAGCAGTTCGAACAGGGGGCGCACAGATACGCAGTATTTT. Translated: CASSSNRGRTDTQYF. The chain has TRBV2 and TRBJ2-3; TRBD1 agrees at 9 bases. The CDR3 loop spans 15 amino acids. CDR1 is SNHLY, CDR2 FYNNEI, per germline. J gave up 1 base and V 5 bases, and 4 bases lay outside the gene matches.

This clone occurred once. Other DNA sequences from this sample encode an identical CDR3 as well. This chain joins TRBV18 and TRBJ2-3; D is undetermined. The CDR3 has 13 residues. Between the trimmed V and J ends, which lost 6 bases and 1 base, there was a span of 8 bases. Per germline, CDR1 KGHSH and CDR2 LQKENI. The CDR3, as DNA: TGTGCCAGCTCCCCCTCCGGCACAGATACGCAGTATTTT. Amino acid sequence: CASSPSGTDTQYF.

V gene TRBV5-6 combines with J gene TRBJ2-7; TRBD1 agrees at 9 bases. CDR3 length: 14 residues. V lost 3 bases, J lost 3 bases, and 4 bases stayed unmatched. Germline assignment: CDR1 SGHDT and CDR2 YYEEEE. The CDR3 region is CASSWGTGNYEQYF. CDR3 DNA sequence: TGTGCCAGCAGCTGGGGGACAGGGAACTACGAGCAGTACTTC. The variable domain in full, completed from reference TRBV5-6 and TRBJ2-7, reads DAGVTQSPTHLIKTRGQQVTLRCSPKSGHDTVSWYQQALGQGPQFIFQYYEEEERQRGNFPDRFSGHQFPNYSSELNVNALLLGDSALYLCASSWGTGNYEQYFGPGTRLTVT.

The chain recombines TRBV19 with TRBJ2-7; 11 positions match TRBD1. With 5 bases clipped from V and 0 bases from J, the junction kept 6 bases outside the gene matches. CDR1 LNHDA and CDR2 SQIVND come from the germline V gene (reference sequence). The CDR3 totals 16 residues. The CDR3 region has the DNA TGTGCCAGTAGTCTAAACGGACAGGGGGCCTCCTACGAGCAGTACTTC. This translates into CASSLNGQGASYEQYF.

This sequence joins TRBV6-5 and TRBJ1-6, with D perhaps matching TRBD1 (5 bases). The V end was cut by 7 bases, the J end by 8 bases, with 18 bases between. The CDR3 loop spans 15 amino acids. CDR1 and CDR2 from the germline V gene are MNHEY and SVGAGI. The CDR3 loop reads CASTAVGQWDSPLHF. The CDR3 nucleotides read TGTGCCAGCACCGCCGTGGGGCAGTGGGATTCACCCCTCCACTTT.